This T cell receptor (beta chain) appears in the sequencing data of a study of T cell repertoires in cytomegalovirus infection. Study summary: Public signatures in TCR beta pointed to CMV infection and matching HLA type.

Findings of the study overall: Cumulative public TCR beta family frequency identified carriers of CMV plus the relevant HLA. HLA-C-restricted TCR beta clonotypes specific for CMV led the ex vivo response.

This clonotype was counted a few times. What it binds is not known. MiXCR was run by TCRdb on the reads, yielding one entry per CDR3 protein. The sample records 250,000 to 300,000 distinct CDR3 sequences, over 8% being singletons. V was pared by 6 bases and J by 2 bases, with 9 bases between. Germline CDR1 is MNHEY and CDR2 is SVGEGT. The CDR3 extends over 13 amino acids. Sequencing input: PBMCs. The TCR originated in a human donor in good health (CMV status not recorded). Some clones in this sample may be carry-over from other donors' samples. The rearrangement joins TRBV6-2 or TRBV6-3 to TRBJ2-3; D is unclear. The CDR3 loop reads CASRGVNTDTQYF. The CDR3 DNA reads as TGTGCCAGCAGAGGAGTAAACACAGATACGCAGTATTTT.